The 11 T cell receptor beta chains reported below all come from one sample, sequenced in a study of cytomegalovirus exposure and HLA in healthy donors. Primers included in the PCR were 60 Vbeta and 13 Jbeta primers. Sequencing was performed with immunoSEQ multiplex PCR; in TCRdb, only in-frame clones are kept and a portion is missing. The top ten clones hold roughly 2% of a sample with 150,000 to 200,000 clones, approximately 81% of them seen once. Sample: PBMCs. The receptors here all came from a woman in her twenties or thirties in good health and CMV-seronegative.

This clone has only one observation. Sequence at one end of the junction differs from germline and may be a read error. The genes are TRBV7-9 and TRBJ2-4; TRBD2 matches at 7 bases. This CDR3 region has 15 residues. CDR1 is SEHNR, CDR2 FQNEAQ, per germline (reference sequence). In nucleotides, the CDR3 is TGTTCCAGCAGCTTGGGGGGAGGGCTTGGAAACATTCAGTACTTC. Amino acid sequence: CSSSLGGGLGNIQYF.

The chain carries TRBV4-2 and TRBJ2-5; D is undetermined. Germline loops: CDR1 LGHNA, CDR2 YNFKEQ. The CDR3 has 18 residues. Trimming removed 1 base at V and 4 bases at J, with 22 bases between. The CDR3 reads CASSQGPQQYQRPETQYF. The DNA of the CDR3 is TGTGCCAGCAGCCAAGGACCTCAACAGTACCAACGACCAGAGACCCAGTACTTC.

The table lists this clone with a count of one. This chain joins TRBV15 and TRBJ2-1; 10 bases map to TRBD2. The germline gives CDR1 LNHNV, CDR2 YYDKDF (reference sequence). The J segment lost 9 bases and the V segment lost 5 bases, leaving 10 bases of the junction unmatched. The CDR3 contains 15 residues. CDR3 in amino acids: CATSRKAGGPFEQFF. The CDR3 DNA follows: TGTGCCACCAGCCGGAAAGCGGGAGGGCCTTTTGAGCAGTTCTTC. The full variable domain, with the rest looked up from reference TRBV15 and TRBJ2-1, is DAMVIQNPRYQVTQFGKPVTLSCSQTLNHNVMYWYQQKSSQAPKLLFHYYDKDFNNEADTPDNFQSRRPNTSFCFLDIRSPGLGDTAMYLCATSRKAGGPFEQFFGPGTRLTVL.

DNA of the CDR3: TGCGCCAGCAGTGAGTCCTCCTGCGACAGCAGCTCTGGAAACACCATATATTTT. Protein sequence: CASSESSCDSSSGNTIYF. This chain joins TRBV10-1 and TRBJ1-3; D may be TRBD1 (5 bases). CDR1 and CDR2 from the germline V gene are WNHNN and SYGVQD (reference sequence). The CDR3 sequence is 18 residues long. The V end lost 0 bases, the J end lost 0 bases, and 15 bases lay between the germline ends.

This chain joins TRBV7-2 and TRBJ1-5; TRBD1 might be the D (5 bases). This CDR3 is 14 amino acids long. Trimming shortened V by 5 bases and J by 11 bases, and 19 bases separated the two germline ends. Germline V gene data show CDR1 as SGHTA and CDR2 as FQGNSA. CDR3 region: CASSTGQGGLSQHF. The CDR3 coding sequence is TGTGCCAGCAGCACCGGACAAGGTGGTTTGTCCCAGCATTTT. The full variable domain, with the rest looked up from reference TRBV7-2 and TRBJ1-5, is GAGVSQSPSNKVTEKGKDVELRCDPISGHTALYWYRQSLGQGLEFLIYFQGNSAPDKSGLPSDRFSAERTGGSVSTLTIQRTQQEDSAVYLCASSTGQGGLSQHFGDGTRLSIL.

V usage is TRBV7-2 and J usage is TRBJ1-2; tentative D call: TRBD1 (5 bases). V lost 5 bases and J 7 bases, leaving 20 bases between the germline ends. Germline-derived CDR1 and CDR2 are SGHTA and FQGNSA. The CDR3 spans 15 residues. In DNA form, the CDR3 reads TGTGCCAGCAGCACCCCTAGGACGGACACGGGTGGCTACACCTTC. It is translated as CASSTPRTDTGGYTF.

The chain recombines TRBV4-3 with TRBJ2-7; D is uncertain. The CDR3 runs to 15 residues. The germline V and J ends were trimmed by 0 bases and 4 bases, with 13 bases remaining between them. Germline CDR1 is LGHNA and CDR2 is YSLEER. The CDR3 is CASSQDVARNYEQYF. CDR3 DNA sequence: TGCGCCAGCAGCCAAGATGTCGCTAGAAATTACGAGCAGTACTTC.

The CDR3 loop reads CASHRDSLPYEQYF. The CDR3 DNA follows: TGTGCCAGTCACCGGGACAGCCTCCCCTACGAGCAGTACTTC. The chain recombines TRBV27 with TRBJ2-7, with TRBD1 matching 7 bases. Germline CDR1 is MNHEY and CDR2 is SMNVEV (reference sequence). The CDR3 covers 14 residues. Trimming at V came to 9 bases and at J to 2 bases, leaving 10 bases not matched to a gene.

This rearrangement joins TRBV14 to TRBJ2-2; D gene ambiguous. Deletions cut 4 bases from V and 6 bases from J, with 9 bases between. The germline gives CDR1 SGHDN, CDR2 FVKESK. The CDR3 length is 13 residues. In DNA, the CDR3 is TGTGCCAGCAGCCTTTCGAGCGCCGGGGAGCTGTTTTTT. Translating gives CASSLSSAGELFF.

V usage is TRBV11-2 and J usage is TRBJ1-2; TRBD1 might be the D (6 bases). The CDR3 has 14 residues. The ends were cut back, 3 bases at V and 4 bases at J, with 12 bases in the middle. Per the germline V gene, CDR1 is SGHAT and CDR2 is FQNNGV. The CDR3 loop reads CASSFSTGSYGYTF. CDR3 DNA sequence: TGTGCCAGCAGCTTCTCGACAGGCTCCTATGGCTACACCTTC. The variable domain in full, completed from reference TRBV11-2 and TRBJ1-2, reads EAGVAQSPRYKIIEKRQSVAFWCNPISGHATLYWYQQILGQGPKLLIQFQNNGVVDDSQLPKDRFSAERLKGVDSTLKIQPAKLEDSAVYLCASSFSTGSYGYTFGSGTRLTVV.

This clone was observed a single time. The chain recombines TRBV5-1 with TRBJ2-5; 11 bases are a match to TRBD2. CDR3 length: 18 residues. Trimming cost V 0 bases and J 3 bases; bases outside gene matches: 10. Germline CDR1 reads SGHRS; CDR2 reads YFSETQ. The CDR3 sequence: CASSLAGTSGGFEETQYF. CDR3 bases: TGCGCCAGCAGCTTGGCCGGGACTAGCGGTGGTTTCGAAGAGACCCAGTACTTC.